This TCR beta chain emerged from a study of radiotherapy plus CTLA-4 blockade in lung cancer. Study-level findings and limits: Expansion in blood of tumor-derived TCR clones was seen after radiotherapy plus ipilimumab.

CTLA-4 blockade using ipilimumab, together with focal radiation, was received by patients with chemo-refractory metastatic non-small-cell lung cancer. Assay used: immunoSEQ multiplex PCR; TCRdb lists only in-frame clones, some missing. This table has about 80,000 clones, 84% appearing once. There are a few counts of this clone. Antigen: not known. Trimming took 7 bases from V and 0 from J, leaving 11 bases between them. The CDR3 contains 14 residues. Germline V gene sequence: CDR1 MDHEN, CDR2 SYDVKM. The gene calls are TRBV28 and TRBJ2-3; D gene uncertain. This receptor was taken from a human donor with non-small cell lung cancer who had stable disease on radiotherapy plus ipilimumab. The sample here was peripheral blood, taken from a patient treated with radiotherapy plus ipilimumab. CDR3 sequence reads: CASTVDTSTDTQYF. The CDR3, as DNA: TGTGCCAGCACGGTCGACACGAGCACAGATACGCAGTATTTT. Variable domain in full (rest from reference TRBV28 and TRBJ2-3): DVKVTQSSRYLVKRTGEKVFLECVQDMDHENMFWYRQDPGLGLRLIYFSYDVKMKEKGDIPEGYSVSREKKERFSLILESASTNQTSMYLCASTVDTSTDTQYFGPGTRLTVL.